This TCR beta chain was recorded in a study of cytomegalovirus exposure and HLA in healthy donors (TCRdb year 2017). Study-level background: An earlier analysis of some 550 of the donors reported approximately 300 Gb of sequence data and 120 million or so unique TCR beta sequences from some 180 million T cells. Of the roughly 420 genotyped donors, 65% to 90% were placed in the genetic ancestry cluster associated with self-reported Caucasian donors. In an earlier analysis of 587 of the donors, high-throughput TCR beta sequencing was used to judge whether each TCR beta V gene segment behaved as functional or pseudogenic. The aim of the study was to test whether cataloging public T cell receptors could identify signatures of past pathogen exposure. Donor age, sex, ethnicity and CMV serostatus were compiled alongside the repertoire data. The T cell repertoires of several hundred subjects were profiled by immunosequencing and related to cytomegalovirus serostatus. Along with the approximately 700-subject first cohort, a separate validation cohort of roughly 110 different subjects was used. The study combined high-throughput TCR immunosequencing, statistical association of individual TCRs with disease status, and machine learning to predict cytomegalovirus infection status. Among about 390 genotyped donors of the cohort, an average of about 240,000 unique TCR beta nucleotide sequences were sequenced per donor, around a sixth of them non-productive. The number of typed donors differed by locus: roughly 629-640 for A, B, C, DRB1 and DQB1; 522 for DQA1; over 600 for DPA1; and about 470 for DPB1. Because of strong linkage in the cohort, a few DR-DQ haplotypes were treated as single units for association and clustering. Class I and class II HLA loci were covered by the typing at four-digit resolution. A later analysis re-analyzed previously published TCR beta repertoires from 550 to 700 donors and added high-resolution HLA genotyping to study TCR occurrence patterns. Every repertoire in the discovery cohort had been generated on one and the same sequencing platform. A later genetic analysis used genome-wide SNP genotypes for about 65% of the 666 donors, treating that subset as a discovery cohort. Approximately 300 gigabases of sequencing data and around 90 million unique TCR sequences made up an early release that covered around 640 HLA-typed donors. Rather than using new phenotypic data, the later analysis identified candidate immune exposures from TCR beta sequences and from how often those sequences occurred across donors. Results the study describes overall, beyond this receptor: A later analysis found that TCR association rates varied across HLA loci, with DRB1 alleles showing the most associated TCRs and HLA-C alleles the fewest. Correlated functional status among segregating V segments might be attributable to linkage disequilibrium, but an unknown experimental factor could not be ruled out. In vitro tests confirmed that three of the cytomegalovirus-associated TCR beta chains recognize cytomegalovirus antigens. In a later analysis, most CMV-associated TCR beta chains were found to appear HLA-restricted, with HLA associations seemingly driven largely by CMV exposure. The classifier was reported to diagnose cytomegalovirus status with high specificity and sensitivity in both the original cohort and the validation cohort. According to a later genetic analysis, donors in an Asian-associated ancestry cluster had fewer N-insertions in productive TCRs than the approximately 610-donor mean. Roughly uniform sequencing depth across donors was assumed in presence/absence analyses, although this assumption may not hold. When HLA alleles, especially DR and DQ, strongly co-occurred, TCR associations were difficult to assign to individual alleles. Because counts were too low, 15 to 20 rarely observed V segments, including chromosome 9 orphons, were excluded from the earlier analysis of 587 of the donors. Across donors, most TCR sequences were observed very rarely, whereas some public TCRs were present in many individuals. According to a later analysis, parvovirus B19, influenza, CMV and Epstein-Barr virus appeared linked to several top co-occurrence clusters. For the cohort, immune exposure information was limited to CMV serostatus. Because HLA typing was unavailable for some donors at each locus, only the typed subset was used in association tests. In a later analysis, HLA-associated TCR beta chains showed more clonal expansion and lower generation probabilities than non-associated chains that were equally common. Broadly in line with IMGT annotations, most TCR beta V segments showed up in productive rearrangements about 90% or about 30% of the time in an earlier analysis of approximately 640 of the donors. It was suggested by the authors that the approach could potentially be generalized to other disease states and immunological phenotypes. In a later genetic analysis, a missense DCLRE1C variant was associated with V-gene and J-gene trimming of TCR beta chains, and the association was replicated in an independent cohort. A group of highly shared sequence variants was considered likely to be a technical artifact of the sequencing pipeline. This cohort had only TCR beta chains sequenced, and the lack of alpha or paired-chain data limited which features could be detected. A later analysis associated about 17,000 TCR beta sequences with specific HLA alleles at a false discovery rate of 0.05. The study listed approximately 150 TCR beta chains as associated with cytomegalovirus. A further reported finding was that TCR beta sequences accurately predicted the HLA-A and HLA-B alleles for most subjects in the first cohort.

The cohort consisted of hundreds of healthy bone marrow donors. All cohort members were sampled while nominally healthy, although unrecorded immune exposures were likely present. The donor tested CMV seropositive, placing the donor among the roughly 300 seropositive members of the cohort. A peripheral blood sample was collected from each donor, and TCR beta sequencing was performed on peripheral blood mononuclear cells. The Qiagen DNeasy Blood Extraction Kit was used to extract genomic DNA from the blood cell samples. The library was prepared using the immunoSEQ multiplex PCR assay. The multiplex PCR relied on a mix of 60 forward primers for TCR Vbeta segments and 13 reverse primers for TCR Jbeta segments. A multiplex PCR assay on genomic DNA amplified the CDR3 region of rearranged TCR beta genes. The Illumina HiSeq System was used to sequence the amplified TCR beta libraries as 87-base-pair reads. The authors' pipeline ran thus. Across the 500 to 700 repertoires, a later analysis counted roughly 84 million unique TCR beta chains, around 11 million of which were shared by at least two donors. A nearest-neighbor algorithm error-corrected the raw reads and collapsed the reads into unique sequences, merging closely related sequences to remove PCR and sequencing errors. CDR3 sequences were aligned to IMGT reference sequences to assign V, D and J gene segments. For a sequence to be retained, a match of at least six nucleotides to both a V gene segment and a J gene segment was required. A rearrangement was called productive if the CDR3 had no stop codons and remained in frame with V and J, and every other rearrangement was called non-productive. Following IMGT convention, CDR3 was defined as the stretch from the second conserved V-encoded cysteine up to the conserved J-encoded phenylalanine. The earlier analysis of more than 450 of the donors excluded sequences that lacked an unambiguous match to a single V gene segment. An earlier analysis of fewer than 750 of the donors called V segments functional above 56.7% productive rearrangements and segregating when the between-donor standard deviation exceeded 5%. To diagnose cytomegalovirus status from the catalog of TCR beta chain sequences, a statistical classification framework was built. A later analysis assigned V and J genes by comparing TCR nucleotide sequences with IMGT/GENE-DB human TR gene sequences. Using the TCRdist pipeline, a later analysis assigned CDR3 sequences along with most-parsimonious VDJ recombination scenarios. A later analysis defined each TCR beta chain by its CDR3 amino acid sequence plus V-gene family, and excluded reads lacking a unique V-gene family. As a way to deal with suspected cross-contamination and a sequencing artifact, a later analysis dropped 450 to 600 nucleotide sequences that were highly shared and had low generation probability. In a later analysis, a clonal expansion index was calculated for each public chain from normalized within-repertoire ranks of inferred template counts. A later analysis computed generation probabilities with a VDJ recombination model fitted to out-of-frame rearrangements, and checked the results against IGoR. Hypergeometric tests were used in a later analysis to score TCR-TCR, TCR-HLA and TCR-CMV co-occurrence, with a repertoire-size bias correction applied to the TCR pairs. In a later analysis, false discovery rates were estimated by permuting HLA or CMV assignments 20 times. In a later analysis, co-occurring TCRs were grouped using DBSCAN, and TCRdist sequence similarity was added for clustering within HLA-allele-positive subsets. For co-occurrence clustering, repertoires with fewer than 30,000 or more than 120,000 public chains were excluded, along with a handful of repertoires with anomalous nucleotide sharing. TCRdb's version of the immuneACCESS table is confined to in-frame rearrangements and falls short of the full clone set. An unresolved V gene accounts for under half of the shortfall where checked; the remainder is of unknown origin. V and J calls and clone size are given by that table; D and trimming were obtained from the DNA. In this sample the table shows some 81,000 clones, roughly 73% of which occur a single time. Together, the top ten hold 15% to 20% of the sample.

As to this clone: No antigen is known for it. No base quality values were provided; no much bigger clone lies one nucleotide off.

The source is a woman in her thirties or forties in good health and CMV-seropositive. Sequenced input: PBMCs.

The CDR3 sequence is CASSLTGTGGGYGYTF. DNA sequence: TGTGCCAGCAGCTTAACCGGGACAGGGGGCGGCTATGGCTACACCTTC. Recombination joined TRBV11-2 with TRBJ1-2, and TRBD1 aligns with 12 junction nucleotides. Trimming accounts for 2 bases at V and 4 bases at J, while the number of junction bases matched to no gene is 5. From the germline V gene, CDR1 is SGHAT and CDR2 is FQNNGV. From the cysteine through the phenylalanine, the CDR3 covers 16 amino acids. The CDR3 DNA has 48 bases and is translated from base 1.